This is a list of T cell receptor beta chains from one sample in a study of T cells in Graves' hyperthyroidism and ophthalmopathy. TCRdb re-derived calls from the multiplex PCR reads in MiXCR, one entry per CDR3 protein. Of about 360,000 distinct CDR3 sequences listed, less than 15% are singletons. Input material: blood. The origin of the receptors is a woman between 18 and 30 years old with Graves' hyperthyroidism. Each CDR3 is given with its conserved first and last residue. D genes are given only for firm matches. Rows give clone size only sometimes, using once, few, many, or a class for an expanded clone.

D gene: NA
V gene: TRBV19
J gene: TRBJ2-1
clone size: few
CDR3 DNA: TGTGCCACCGCCGATGGGACACAGGATTACAATGAGCAGTTCTTC
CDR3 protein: CATADGTQDYNEQFF

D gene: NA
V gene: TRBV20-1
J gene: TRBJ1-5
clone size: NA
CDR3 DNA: TGCAGTGCTTCGGGGGGTAGAGGCAATCAGCCCCAGCATTTT
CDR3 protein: CSASGGRGNQPQHF

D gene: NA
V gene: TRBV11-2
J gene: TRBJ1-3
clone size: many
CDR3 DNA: TGTGCCAGCAGCTTTTTTTCACAGGACCGGTTGGGAAACACCATATATTTT
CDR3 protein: CASSFFSQDRLGNTIYF

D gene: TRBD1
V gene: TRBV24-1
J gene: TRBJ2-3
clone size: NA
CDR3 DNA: TGTGCCACCAGTGATCCAGTGACAGGGGGAATGGATACGCAGTATTTT
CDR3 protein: CATSDPVTGGMDTQYF

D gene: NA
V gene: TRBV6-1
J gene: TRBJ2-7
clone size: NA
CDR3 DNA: TGTGCCAGCAGTGAAAGCTCGGCAGGTTCCTACGAGCAGTACTTC
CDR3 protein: CASSESSAGSYEQYF

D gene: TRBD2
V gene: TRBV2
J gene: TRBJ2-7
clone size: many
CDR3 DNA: TGTGCCAGCAGTCTGCCCGGGACTAGCGGGAGGCATTTCTACGAGCAGTACTTC
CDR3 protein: CASSLPGTSGRHFYEQYF

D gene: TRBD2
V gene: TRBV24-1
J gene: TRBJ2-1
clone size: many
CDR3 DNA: TGTGCCACCTCGGGGAGAACTAGCGGGAGCTTGTACAATGAGCAGTTCTTC
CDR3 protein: CATSGRTSGSLYNEQFF

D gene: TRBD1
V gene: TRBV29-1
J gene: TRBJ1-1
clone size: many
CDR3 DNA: TGCAGCGGAGGACAGGGACGCACTGAAGCTTTCTTT
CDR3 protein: CSGGQGRTEAFF

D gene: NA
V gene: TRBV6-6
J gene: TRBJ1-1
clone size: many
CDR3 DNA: TGTGCCAGCAGTTACCCACAGGAGATGAACACTGAAGCTTTCTTT
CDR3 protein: CASSYPQEMNTEAFF

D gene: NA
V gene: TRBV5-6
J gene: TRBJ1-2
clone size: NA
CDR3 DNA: TGTGCCAGCACCTCGGTTGCGGTGGGGTATGGCTACACCTTC
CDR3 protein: CASTSVAVGYGYTF

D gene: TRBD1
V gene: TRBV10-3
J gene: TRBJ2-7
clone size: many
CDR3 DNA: TGTGCCATCAGTGAGGGGACAGGCCCCTGGGGGCAGTACTTC
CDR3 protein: CAISEGTGPWGQYF

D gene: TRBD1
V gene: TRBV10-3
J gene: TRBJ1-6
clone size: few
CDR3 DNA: TGTGCCATCCGGGAGAGACAGGGAAGCTCCTATAATTCACCCCTCCACTTT
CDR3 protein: CAIRERQGSSYNSPLHF

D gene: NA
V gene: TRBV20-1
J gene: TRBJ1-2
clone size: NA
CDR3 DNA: TGCAGTGCTAGTATACCCATTCATTACTATGGCTACACCTTC
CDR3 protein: CSASIPIHYYGYTF

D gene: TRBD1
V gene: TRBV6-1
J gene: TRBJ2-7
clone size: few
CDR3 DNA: TGTGCCAGCAGCACAACCGGGACAGGGTCCTACGAGCAGTACTTC
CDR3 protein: CASSTTGTGSYEQYF

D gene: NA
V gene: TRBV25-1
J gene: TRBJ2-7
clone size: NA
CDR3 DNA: TGTGCCACCGACCCGTGGAGACTAGACTCCTACGAGCAGTACTTC
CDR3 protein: CATDPWRLDSYEQYF

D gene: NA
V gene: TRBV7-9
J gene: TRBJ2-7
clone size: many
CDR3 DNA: TGTGCCAGCAGCTTGAGCAACAGCCAATACGAGCAGTACTTC
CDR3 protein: CASSLSNSQYEQYF

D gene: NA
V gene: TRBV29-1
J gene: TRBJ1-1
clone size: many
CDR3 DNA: TGCAGCGTTGGCGGGAGACCCCATGGCGAAGCTTTCTTT
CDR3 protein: CSVGGRPHGEAFF

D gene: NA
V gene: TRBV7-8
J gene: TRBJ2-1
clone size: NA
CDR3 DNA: TGTGCCAGCAACTGGGGGGGGGCGGGGTATGAGCAGTTCTTC
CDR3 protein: CASNWGGAGYEQFF